Each of the 6 T cell receptor beta chains below was sequenced from the same sample in a study of shared clonotypes between healthy human individuals. Assay: immunoSEQ multiplex PCR; the TCRdb copy retains only in-frame clones and omits some. The repertoire has around 2.1 million clones, around 95% of them found once; the top ten carry around 0.13%. The sample taken for sequencing was naive CD4+ T cells sorted from blood. Indicated subset: CD45RA+ positively selected. Receptors originate from a man aged 18 to 35 in good health.

The rearrangement uses TRBV19 and TRBJ2-2, with a tentative D call TRBD1 (5 bases). This CDR3 has 14 residues. V lost 8 bases to trimming and J lost 4 bases, with 14 bases between them. Germline V CDR1 and CDR2: LNHDA, SQIVND (reference sequence). The DNA for the CDR3 is TGTGCCAGTTTGCGTCAGGGCCTCACCGGGGAGCTGTTTTTT. The encoded protein is CASLRQGLTGELFF.

V gene TRBV5-6 combines with J gene TRBJ2-2; 11 nucleotides align to TRBD2. J lost 4 bases, V lost 5 bases, and 7 bases had no gene match. The germline CDR1 and CDR2 sequences are SGHDT and YYEEEE. The CDR3 contains 16 residues. CDR3 sequence: CASRYTSGGPTGELFF. CDR3 nucleotides: TGTGCCAGCAGATATACTAGCGGGGGTCCCACCGGGGAGCTGTTTTTT.

CDR3 sequence: CAWSGGLVGTIYF. The DNA of the CDR3 is TGTGCCTGGAGTGGGGGTTTAGTAGGGACCATATATTTT. The gene calls are TRBV30 and TRBJ1-3; D uncertain. This CDR3 comprises 13 residues. Germline values: CDR1 GTSNPN, CDR2 SVGIG (reference sequence). V dropped 1 base and J dropped 10 bases, with 14 bases sitting between them.

The count of this clone is one. The chain has TRBV18 and TRBJ2-1; 10 nucleotides agree with TRBD1. The CDR3 loop spans 17 amino acids. V was pared by 5 bases and J by 4 bases, with 11 bases of the junction left unmatched. CDR1 and CDR2 from the germline V gene are KGHSH and LQKENI. CDR3 bases: TGTGCCAGCTCAATATTATCCCAGGGACAGGGGTACAATGAGCAGTTCTTC. As protein: CASSILSQGQGYNEQFF.

The chain uses TRBV11-2 and TRBJ1-3; TRBD1 is a possible D gene (6 bases). The CDR3 extends over 15 amino acids. V lost 2 bases and J lost 7, with 15 bases in between. Germline values: CDR1 SGHAT, CDR2 FQNNGV. The CDR3 sequence is CASSLRGGEGNTIYF. The CDR3, as DNA: TGTGCCAGCAGCTTAAGAGGGGGTGAGGGCAACACCATATATTTT.

V gene TRBV11-2 combines with J gene TRBJ1-6; D remains unclear. The CDR3 spans 17 residues. Trimming removed 4 bases from V and 8 bases from J, with 21 bases in between. The germline gives CDR1 SGHAT, CDR2 FQNNGV. In DNA form, the CDR3 reads TGTGCCAGCAGCTCTATAGGTTATAGTATTAGCGATTCACCCCTCCACTTT. It yields the protein CASSSIGYSISDSPLHF.